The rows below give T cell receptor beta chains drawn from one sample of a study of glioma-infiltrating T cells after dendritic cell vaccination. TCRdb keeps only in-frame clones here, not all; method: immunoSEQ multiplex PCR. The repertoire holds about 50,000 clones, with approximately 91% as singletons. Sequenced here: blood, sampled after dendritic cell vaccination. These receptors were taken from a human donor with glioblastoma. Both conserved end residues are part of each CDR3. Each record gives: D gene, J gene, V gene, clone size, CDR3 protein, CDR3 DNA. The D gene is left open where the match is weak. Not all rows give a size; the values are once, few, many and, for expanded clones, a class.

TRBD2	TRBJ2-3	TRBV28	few	CASSSFGTSGTDTQYF	TGTGCCAGCAGTTCCTTTGGGACTAGCGGCACAGATACGCAGTATTTT
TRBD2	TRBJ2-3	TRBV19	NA	CASSKLAGGIDTQYF	TGTGCCAGTAGTAAACTAGCGGGAGGGATAGATACGCAGTATTTT
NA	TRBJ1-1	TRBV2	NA	CASTLRRGPNTEAFF	TGTGCCAGCACCCTACGCCGAGGTCCGAACACTGAAGCTTTCTTT
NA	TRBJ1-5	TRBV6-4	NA	CASNNRENHNQPQHF	TGTGCCAGCAACAACCGGGAGAATCACAATCAGCCCCAGCATTTT
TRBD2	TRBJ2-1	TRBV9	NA	CASSAEPGLRMDEQFF	TGTGCCAGCAGCGCTGAACCGGGACTACGTATGGATGAGCAGTTCTTC
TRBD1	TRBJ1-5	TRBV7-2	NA	CASSLDRAQPQHF	TGTGCCAGCAGCCTCGACAGGGCCCAGCCCCAGCATTTT
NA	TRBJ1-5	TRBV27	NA	CASSPSGGPSQPQHF	TGTGCCAGCAGTCCATCTGGGGGCCCGAGTCAGCCCCAGCATTTT
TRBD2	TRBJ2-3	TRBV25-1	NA	CASSLTSGSGTDTQYF	TGTGCCAGCAGTCTGACTAGCGGGAGTGGCACAGATACGCAGTATTTT
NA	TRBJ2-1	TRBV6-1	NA	CASSGNGGSGKKRGEQFF	TGTGCCAGCAGTGGCAATGGCGGTAGCGGTAAAAAACGGGGGGAGCAGTTCTTC
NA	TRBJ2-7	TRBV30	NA	CAWSTNRASEQYF	TGTGCCTGGAGCACCAACAGGGCCTCCGAGCAGTACTTC
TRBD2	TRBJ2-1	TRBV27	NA	CASRLAGGNEQFF	TGTGCCAGCAGACTAGCGGGGGGCAATGAGCAGTTCTTC